This TCR beta chain is from a study of blood T cell repertoires in COVID-19 (dated by TCRdb to between 2020 and 2021). About the study as a whole: Samples from collaborators originated in the United States, Italy and Spain and spanned both the acute and convalescent phases of COVID-19. Where available, HLA class I and class II types were obtained from metadata supplied by the sample provider rather than from assay-based typing. Sample metadata almost always included a de-identified subject ID, COVID-19 status, age in years and sex. The samples were drawn from the first 160 participants of the ongoing ImmuneRACE study and from 1,200 or so subjects provided by 6 global collaborators. The prospective study material was composed of cDNA or gDNA derived from T cells, B-cell-depleted T cells, or PBMCs. Deeply sampled blood TCRbeta repertoires from subjects exposed to, actively infected with, or recovered from COVID-19 were included in the dataset. The repertoires were released in a freely available public database meant as a resource for research on the immune response to SARS-CoV-2.

The immunoSEQ Assay, a bias-controlled multiplex PCR, was used to amplify TCRbeta CDR3 regions from genomic DNA. The authors' analysis ran thus. Within the assay, amplification of reference gene primers was used to estimate how many nucleated cells each sample contained. Sequence reads were collapsed and filtered to measure the absolute abundance of every unique TCRbeta CDR3 rearrangement. For each sample, productive Simpson clonality was calculated as the square root of Simpson's diversity index across productive rearrangements. TCRdb provides this immuneACCESS table in a form limited to in-frame rearrangements. Some clones are lacking; in checked studies, under half of them reflect an unresolved V gene, and why the rest are absent is not known. The V and J calls and clone size are taken from that table; D and trimming were inferred from the DNA. The sample records some 120,000 clones, around nine tenths of which are singletons. The top ten clonotypes cover approximately 2% of the sample.

Summary of the overall study and its limitations: The quantity of clinical and demographic metadata differed by source and by participant and was supplied without curation.

At one collaborating source in Seattle, patients were enrolled during active infection and were followed longitudinally through the course of disease. Whole blood was collected in K2EDTA tubes by collaborating institutions according to the institutions' own protocols. For TCRbeta analysis, collaborators shipped samples as frozen whole blood, isolated PBMCs, or DNA extracted from either of those sample types. In regard to this clone: Its specific antigen is unknown. No base quality values were provided; no much bigger clone lies one nucleotide off.

The germline V gene specifies SGHRS as CDR1 and YFSETQ as CDR2. A distance of 9 bases separates the germline ends of V and J, which lose 2 bases and 0 bases respectively. The CDR3 starts with the cysteine, ends with the phenylalanine, and has 15 residues. The CDR3 DNA has 45 bases and is translated from base 1. The clonotype originates from a man over 45 with COVID-19, enrolled during active disease. The V and J genes are TRBV5-1 and TRBJ1-3; no D gene call is confident. Sequenced material: peripheral blood. The nucleotides read TGCGCCAGCAGCTTTGACGGGAGCTCTGGAAACACCATATATTTT. Its translation is CASSFDGSSGNTIYF.